These 13 T cell receptor beta chains were sequenced from one sample in a study of post-analysis software for immune sequencing data. Study results and caveats: Patients used about 5 TRBV segments, including TRBV5-6, TRBV5-1 and TRBV20-1, more often than controls.

cDNA libraries for TCR beta contained unique molecular identifiers. TCRdb analysed the PCR reads with MiXCR anew, one entry per CDR3 protein. The table shows some 370,000 distinct CDR3 sequences, with less than 35% occurring only once. No antigen is known for these receptors. Material: blood. The receptors shown here come from a girl under 18 with multiple sclerosis.

J is TRBJ1-1 and V is TRBV20-1; D call uncertain. The CDR3 spans 14 residues. Germline lookup yields CDR1 DFQATT and CDR2 SNEGSKA (reference sequence). Between the trimmed V and J ends, which lost 1 base and 0 bases, there was a span of 9 bases. The DNA of the CDR3 is TGCAGTGCTAGAGCGGGTACACTGAACACTGAAGCTTTCTTT. Residues: CSARAGTLNTEAFF.

The rearrangement joins TRBV5-1 to TRBJ2-5; weak D call: TRBD1 (5 bases). V was shortened by 1 base and J by 4 bases, with 20 bases between the two germline ends. The CDR3 is 17 amino acids. The V gene's germline CDR1 is SGHRS and CDR2 YFSETQ. Here the CDR3 DNA reads TGCGCCAGCAGCTTGCTACCTTTCAGGGAAGGTCGAGAGACCCAGTACTTC. It translates to CASSLLPFREGRETQYF.

The chain links TRBV3-1 to TRBJ1-6, with D possibly TRBD1 on 5 matching bases. The V gene lost 4 bases and the J gene lost 7 bases, with 14 bases spanning the gap. The CDR3 covers 15 residues. The germline V gene has CDR1 LGHDT and CDR2 YNNKEL (reference sequence). CDR3 coding DNA: TGTGCCAGCAGCCCTCGGTGGCAGGGAAATTCACCCCTCCACTTT. Encoded protein: CASSPRWQGNSPLHF.

This clonotype was counted only a few times. This rearrangement joins TRBV4-3 to TRBJ1-2, with D perhaps TRBD1 (6 bases). In germline, CDR1 is LGHNA, CDR2 YSLEER. This CDR3 spans 15 amino acids. The V gene lost 4 bases and the J gene lost 0 bases, with 12 bases spanning the gap. The CDR3 reads CASSPTGHSNYGYTF. CDR3 sequence (DNA): TGCGCCAGCAGCCCTACGGGACATTCTAACTATGGCTACACCTTC.

The chain joins TRBV7-9 to TRBJ2-1; 10 bases map to TRBD2. The V gene end was trimmed by 1 base and the J gene end by 4 bases; junction bases not matched to a gene: 4. CDR1 is SEHNR, CDR2 FQNEAQ, per germline (reference sequence). The CDR3 extends over 16 amino acids. The CDR3 sequence is CASSLGTSGIYNEQFF. CDR3 nucleotide sequence: TGTGCCAGCAGCTTAGGGACTAGCGGAATTTACAATGAGCAGTTCTTC.

The chain carries TRBV6-1 and TRBJ2-7; D may be TRBD1 (5 bases). Germline loops: CDR1 MNHNS, CDR2 SASEGT. The germline V and J ends were trimmed by 2 bases and 0 bases, with 14 bases remaining between them. There are 16 residues in the CDR3. The CDR3 here is CASSEHGAELSYEQYF. The CDR3 coding sequence is TGTGCCAGCAGTGAACATGGGGCGGAGCTCTCCTACGAGCAGTACTTC.

This clonotype was recorded a few times. V and J are TRBV20-1 and TRBJ1-2; D is uncertain. CDR1 is DFQATT and CDR2 is SNEGSKA in the germline V gene (reference sequence). This CDR3 has 14 amino acids. With 0 bases removed from V and 4 bases from J, the gap between germline ends came to 12 bases. Written as DNA, the CDR3 is TGCAGTGCTAGAGATGGAGGGTCTCCCTATGGCTACACCTTC. It translates to CSARDGGSPYGYTF.

Comments on this clonotype: One junction end disagrees with the germline gene, perhaps due to a read error. The rearrangement uses TRBV24-1 and TRBJ2-1; 11 bases align to TRBD2. This CDR3 comprises 16 residues. CDR1 is KGHDR, CDR2 SFDVKD, per germline. The CDR3 region has the DNA TGTGCCACCAGTGATTCCCCGGGACTAGCGGACAAGGAGCAGTTCTTC. It codes for CATSDSPGLADKEQFF.

This clonotype was picked up many times. The V gene is TRBV24-1, the J gene TRBJ2-3, with D perhaps TRBD1 (5 bases). This CDR3 has 12 amino acids. Germline CDR1 is KGHDR and CDR2 is SFDVKD. Deletions cut 6 bases from V and 4 bases from J, with 7 bases between. CDR3 sequence: CATSQGPDTQYF. The DNA of the CDR3 is TGTGCCACCAGTCAGGGCCCAGATACGCAGTATTTT.

This clonotype was seen only a few times. The J gene is TRBJ2-3, the V gene TRBV6-1; 7 nucleotides agree with TRBD2. V lost 2 bases and J lost 1; bases outside the gene matches: 6. Germline-derived CDR1 and CDR2 are MNHNS and SASEGT. There are 16 residues in the CDR3. CDR3 DNA: TGTGCCAGCAGTGAACGATGGGGGGGGGGCACAGATACGCAGTATTTT. This translates into CASSERWGGGTDTQYF.

The chain recombines TRBV12-3 or TRBV12-4 with TRBJ2-1; 8 bases are a match to TRBD1. This CDR3 region has 14 residues. V shed 5 bases and J 6 bases; nucleotides not matched to a gene: 6. The CDR3 DNA reads TGTGCCAGCAGTGTTCGGGACAGGCCCAATGAGCAGTTCTTC. Translation gives CASSVRDRPNEQFF.

This clonotype occurred once. The chain couples TRBV2 to TRBJ2-7; the match to TRBD1 covers 7 bases. Looked up from germline, CDR1 is SNHLY and CDR2 is FYNNEI. This CDR3 spans 14 amino acids. Trimming at V came to 6 bases and at J to 2 bases, leaving 7 bases not matched to a gene. In DNA, the CDR3 is TGTGCCAGCAGGGGACAGTTGTTTACCTACGAGCAGTACTTC. Amino acids: CASRGQLFTYEQYF. The entire variable domain, with the rest obtained from reference TRBV2 and TRBJ2-7, is as follows: EPEVTQTPSHQVTQMGQEVILRCVPISNHLYFYWYRQILGQKVEFLVSFYNNEISEKSEIFDDQFSVERPDGSNFTLKIRSTKLEDSAMYFCASRGQLFTYEQYFGPGTRLTVT.

This chain joins TRBV11-2 and TRBJ2-5; D remains unclear. The CDR3 covers 12 residues. V lost 2 bases, J lost 5 bases, and 6 bases lay in between. Germline assignment: CDR1 SGHAT and CDR2 FQNNGV. In nucleotides, the CDR3 is TGTGCCAGCAGCTTACAAAGGGAGACCCAGTACTTC. Its translation is CASSLQRETQYF.